The next 20 T cell receptor beta chains were all read from a single sample in a study of T cells in Graves' hyperthyroidism and ophthalmopathy. RNA transcripts served as the template for amplifying TCR beta CDR3 regions. With the HTBI primer set, the TCR CDR3 went through a first round of RT-PCR. TCRdb ran MiXCR on the multiplex PCR reads and lists one entry per CDR3 protein. The sample carries about 380,000 distinct CDR3 sequences, about 14% recorded once. Sequenced input: blood. These receptors all come from a woman younger than 45 with Graves' ophthalmopathy.

This clonotype was detected a few times. The DNA for the CDR3 is TGTGCCAGCACCCCGACAGGGGGCAGCTATGGCTACACCTTC. Its protein is CASTPTGGSYGYTF. The V gene is TRBV6-1, the J gene TRBJ1-2, with 10 bases fitting TRBD1. CDR1 and CDR2 from the germline V gene are MNHNS and SASEGT. The CDR3 loop spans 14 amino acids. With 7 bases clipped from V and 4 bases from J, the junction kept 6 bases outside the gene matches.

The chain joins TRBV28 to TRBJ2-3, with TRBD1 as a possible D gene (6 bases). The germline V gene has CDR1 MDHEN and CDR2 SYDVKM. The CDR3 contains 15 residues. Trimming removed 2 bases at V and 2 bases at J, with 11 bases between. The CDR3: CASSLDRINTDTQYF. CDR3 nucleotide sequence: TGTGCCAGCAGTTTAGACAGGATCAACACAGATACGCAGTATTTT.

This clonotype was detected many times. The chain recombines TRBV7-9 with TRBJ2-5; 11 bases map to TRBD2. The CDR3 consists of 17 residues. In germline, CDR1 is SEHNR, CDR2 FQNEAQ (reference sequence). With 2 bases clipped from V and 0 bases from J, the junction kept 5 bases outside the gene matches. CDR3 sequence (DNA): TGTGCCAGCAGCTTACTAGGACTAGCGGGTTACCAAGAGACCCAGTACTTC. Amino acid sequence: CASSLLGLAGYQETQYF.

Many counts were recorded for this clonotype. The V call is TRBV11-2, the J call TRBJ2-1; a possible D gene is TRBD1 (5 bases). The CDR3 extends over 16 amino acids. V dropped 1 base and J dropped 3 bases, with 13 bases sitting between them. Germline CDR1 reads SGHAT; CDR2 reads FQNNGV. The CDR3 sequence is CASSLAVAGIYNEQFF. DNA of the CDR3: TGTGCCAGCAGCTTAGCGGTGGCAGGGATCTACAATGAGCAGTTCTTC.

This clonotype was recorded many times. This chain joins TRBV5-1 and TRBJ2-1; TRBD2 matches 10 bases. Unmatched junction bases numbered 14, after V lost 5 bases and J lost 9 bases. The CDR3 is made up of 16 amino acids. Looked up from germline, CDR1 is SGHRS and CDR2 is YFSETQ. CDR3 protein: CASSPLGLAGAGEQFF. The DNA of the CDR3 is TGCGCCAGCAGTCCGCTGGGGCTAGCGGGGGCGGGTGAGCAGTTCTTC. Supplemented by reference TRBV5-1 and TRBJ2-1, the full variable domain reads KAGVTQTPRYLIKTRGQQVTLSCSPISGHRSVSWYQQTPGQGLQFLFEYFSETQRNKGNFPGRFSGRQFSNSRSEMNVSTLELGDSALYLCASSPLGLAGAGEQFFGPGTRLTVL.

The table lists this clonotype with many counts. The rearrangement links TRBV5-1 to TRBJ2-3, with D perhaps matching TRBD2 (6 bases). This CDR3 is 16 amino acids long. Germline CDR1 and CDR2: SGHRS and YFSETQ. V lost 0 bases and J lost 4, with 15 bases in between. The CDR3 protein is CASSLGGLGNPDTQYF. The CDR3 DNA is TGCGCCAGCAGCTTGGGGGGACTCGGAAACCCAGATACGCAGTATTTT.

The chain carries TRBV6-1 and TRBJ2-7; tentative D call: TRBD1 (7 bases). CDR3 length: 15 amino acids. CDR1 and CDR2 from the germline V gene are MNHNS and SASEGT. Trimming removed 0 bases from V and 6 bases from J, with 15 bases in between. CDR3 nucleotide sequence: TGTGCCAGCAGTGAAGCTTATACAGGGGACTTCGAGCAGTACTTC. As protein: CASSEAYTGDFEQYF.

On this clonotype: A read error may explain this, as a much larger clone is one base away. The gene calls are TRBV19 and TRBJ1-2, with a tentative D call TRBD1 (5 bases). Trimming took 6 bases from V and 2 from J, leaving 16 bases between them. This CDR3 contains 15 residues. In germline, CDR1 is LNHDA, CDR2 SQIVND (reference sequence). CDR3 nucleotide sequence: TGTGCCAGTAGCACAATCGGGGACGGAAACTATGGCTACACCTTC. This gives the protein CASSTIGDGNYGYTF.

This clonotype was counted only a few times. This chain joins TRBV7-2 and TRBJ1-1; D call uncertain. Germline-derived CDR1 and CDR2 are SGHTA and FQGNSA. Trimming took off 1 base at V and 1 base at J, with 13 bases between the two ends. This CDR3 spans 16 amino acids. CDR3 sequence: CASSLVRSAKNTEAFF. The CDR3 DNA sequence: TGTGCCAGCAGCTTAGTCCGCAGCGCCAAGAACACTGAAGCTTTCTTT.

As regards this clonotype: A read error is possible here, since a much larger clone lies one base away. This chain links TRBV18 with TRBJ2-7, with TRBD1 matching over 8 bases. Germline V lookup: CDR1 KGHSH, CDR2 LQKENI. The CDR3 contains 14 residues. Unmatched junction bases numbered 6, after V lost 0 bases and J lost 8 bases. As DNA, the CDR3 is TGTGCCAGCTCACCACCGACAGGGGTCCACAAGCAGTACTTC. Amino acid sequence: CASSPPTGVHKQYF.

The chain employs TRBV19 and TRBJ2-1; the match to TRBD1 covers 7 bases. The CDR3 contains 16 residues. CDR1 LNHDA and CDR2 SQIVND come from the germline V gene (reference sequence). V shed 0 bases, J shed 9 bases, and the junction held 11 bases outside the gene matches. The CDR3 sequence: CASSIEGETGLFEQFF. The CDR3 DNA sequence: TGTGCCAGTAGTATAGAAGGAGAGACAGGGCTTTTTGAGCAGTTCTTC.

Details on this clonotype: A read error may produce the germline difference seen at one junction end. This chain links TRBV7-7 with TRBJ1-4, with D possibly matching TRBD1 (6 bases). The CDR3 contains 13 residues. Germline V CDR1 and CDR2: SSHAT, FNYEAQ (reference sequence). This CDR3 reads CASSSTGTEKLFF. The CDR3 DNA sequence: TGTGCTAGCAGCTCTACAGGGACCGAAAAACTGTTTTTT. The entire variable domain, with the rest obtained from reference TRBV7-7 and TRBJ1-4, is as follows: GAGVSQSPRYKVTKRGQDVTLRCDPISSHATLYWYQQALGQGPEFLTYFNYEAQPDKSGLPSDRFSAERPEGSISTLTIQRTEQRDSAMYRCASSSTGTEKLFFGSGTQLSVL.

This clonotype was counted at least ten times. The chain couples TRBV29-1 to TRBJ2-1; 8 bases agree with TRBD2. The germline CDR1 and CDR2 sequences are SQVTM and ANQGSEA. V lost 1 base to trimming and J lost 6 bases; unmatched junction nucleotides: 8. The CDR3 consists of 15 residues. In DNA form, the CDR3 reads TGCAGCGTTGAAGGGGGGACCGGGACTAGCAATGAGCAGTTCTTC. Protein sequence: CSVEGGTGTSNEQFF.

The table lists this clonotype with many counts. The gene calls are TRBV18 and TRBJ1-1, with unresolved D. The CDR3 sequence is 12 residues long. From germline, CDR1 is KGHSH and CDR2 LQKENI. Trimming left V 10 bases short and J 1 base short, with 10 bases between. CDR3 nucleotides: TGTGCCACCTTGCGGTCGAACACTGAAGCTTTCTTT. Its protein product is CATLRSNTEAFF.

About this clonotype: A much larger clone is a single base away; this may be a read error. The chain links TRBV12-3 or TRBV12-4 to TRBJ2-5; D uncertain. TRBJ2-1 matches the DNA end more closely, so the J call is doubtful. This CDR3 has 10 residues. The CDR3 DNA follows: TGTGCCAGCAGCCCGAGACCACAGTTCTTC. It specifies CASSPRPQFF.

This clonotype was seen many times. The chain recombines TRBV5-1 with TRBJ1-1, with 8 bases aligning to TRBD1. The CDR3 sequence is 14 residues long. CDR1 and CDR2 (germline): SGHRS, YFSETQ. Losses at the gene ends were 3 bases for V and 5 bases for J; bases not matched to a gene: 6. CDR3 sequence reads: CASSSGQGRTEAFF. The DNA for the CDR3 is TGCGCCAGCAGCTCCGGACAGGGTCGGACTGAAGCTTTCTTT.

This clonotype was counted ten times or more. This chain connects TRBV28 to TRBJ2-5; perhaps TRBD1 as D (6 bases). This CDR3 comprises 15 residues. Trimming pared 5 bases from V and 1 base from J, leaving 14 bases between. Germline V gene lookup returns CDR1 MDHEN and CDR2 SYDVKM. Written as DNA, the CDR3 is TGTGCCAGCAGTCCTATCCGGGACATCCAAGAGACCCAGTACTTC. Translating it yields CASSPIRDIQETQYF. The full variable domain, rest sourced from reference TRBV28 and TRBJ2-5, is DVKVTQSSRYLVKRTGEKVFLECVQDMDHENMFWYRQDPGLGLRLIYFSYDVKMKEKGDIPEGYSVSREKKERFSLILESASTNQTSMYLCASSPIRDIQETQYFGPGTRLLVL.

This clonotype was recorded a few times. The chain combines TRBV9 with TRBJ2-1; no reliable D call. V was cut by 0 bases and J by 4 bases, with 5 bases left in between. CDR3 size: 13 residues. Germline CDR1 reads SGDLS; CDR2 reads YYNGEE. CDR3 in amino acids: CASSVAQYNEQFF. CDR3 bases: TGTGCCAGCAGCGTAGCTCAGTACAATGAGCAGTTCTTC.

This clonotype has a count of ten or more. The chain carries TRBV20-1 and TRBJ2-5; perhaps D is TRBD1 or TRBD2 (6 bases each). Germline lookup yields CDR1 DFQATT and CDR2 SNEGSKA (reference sequence). The V end lost 6 bases, the J end lost 5 bases, and 28 bases lay between the germline ends. The CDR3 consists of 17 residues. CDR3 sequence reads: CSAEARGGTPRQETQYF. In DNA form, the CDR3 reads TGCAGTGCCGAAGCGAGAGGCGGGACACCCCGACAGGAGACCCAGTACTTC.

V gene TRBV15 combines with J gene TRBJ2-1; TRBD2 agrees at 14 bases. V shed 4 bases and J 10 bases; nucleotides not matched to a gene: 6. This CDR3 is 15 amino acids long. The germline gives CDR1 LNHNV, CDR2 YYDKDF (reference sequence). The CDR3 nucleotides read TGTGCCACCAGCACACGACTAGCGGGGGGGTTAGAGCAGTTCTTC. This gives the protein CATSTRLAGGLEQFF.